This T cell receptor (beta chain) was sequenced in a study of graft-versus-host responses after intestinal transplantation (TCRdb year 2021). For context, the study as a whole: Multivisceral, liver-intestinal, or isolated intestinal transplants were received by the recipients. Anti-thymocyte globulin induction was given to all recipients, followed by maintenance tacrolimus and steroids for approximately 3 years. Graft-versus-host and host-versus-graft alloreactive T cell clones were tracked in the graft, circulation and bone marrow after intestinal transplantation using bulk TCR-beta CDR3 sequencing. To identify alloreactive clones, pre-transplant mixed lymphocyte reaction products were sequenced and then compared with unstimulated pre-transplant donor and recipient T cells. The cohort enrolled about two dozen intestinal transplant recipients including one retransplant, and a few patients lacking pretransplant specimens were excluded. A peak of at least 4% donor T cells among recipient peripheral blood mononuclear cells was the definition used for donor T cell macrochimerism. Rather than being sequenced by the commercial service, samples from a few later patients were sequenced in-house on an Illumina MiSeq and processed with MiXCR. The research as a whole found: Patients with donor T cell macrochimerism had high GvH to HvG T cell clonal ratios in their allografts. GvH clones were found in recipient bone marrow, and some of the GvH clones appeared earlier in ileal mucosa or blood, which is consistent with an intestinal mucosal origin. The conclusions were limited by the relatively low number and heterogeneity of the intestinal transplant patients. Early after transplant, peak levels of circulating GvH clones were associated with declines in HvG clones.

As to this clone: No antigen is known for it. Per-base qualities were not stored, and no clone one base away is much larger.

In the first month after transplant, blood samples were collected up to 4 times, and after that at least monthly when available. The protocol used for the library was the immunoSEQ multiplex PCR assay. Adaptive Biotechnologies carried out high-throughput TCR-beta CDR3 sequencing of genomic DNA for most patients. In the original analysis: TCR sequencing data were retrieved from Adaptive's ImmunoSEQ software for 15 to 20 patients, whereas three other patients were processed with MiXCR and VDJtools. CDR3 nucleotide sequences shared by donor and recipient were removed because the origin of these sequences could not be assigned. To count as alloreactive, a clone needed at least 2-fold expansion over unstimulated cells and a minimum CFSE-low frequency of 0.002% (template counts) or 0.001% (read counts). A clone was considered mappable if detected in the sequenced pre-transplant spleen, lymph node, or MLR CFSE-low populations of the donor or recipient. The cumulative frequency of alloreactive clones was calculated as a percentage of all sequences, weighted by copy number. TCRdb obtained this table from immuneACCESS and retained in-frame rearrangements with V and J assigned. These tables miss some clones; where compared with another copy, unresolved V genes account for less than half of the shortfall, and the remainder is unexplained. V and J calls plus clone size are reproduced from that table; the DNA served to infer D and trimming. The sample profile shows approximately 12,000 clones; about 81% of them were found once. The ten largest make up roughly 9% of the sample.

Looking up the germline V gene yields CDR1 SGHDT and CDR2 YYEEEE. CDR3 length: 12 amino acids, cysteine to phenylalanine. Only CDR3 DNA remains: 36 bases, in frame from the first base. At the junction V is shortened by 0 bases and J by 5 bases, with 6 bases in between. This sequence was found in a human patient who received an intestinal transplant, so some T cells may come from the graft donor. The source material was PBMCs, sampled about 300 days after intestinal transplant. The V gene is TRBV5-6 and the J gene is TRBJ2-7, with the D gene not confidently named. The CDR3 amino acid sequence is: CASSLDLNEQYF. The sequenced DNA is TGTGCCAGCAGCTTGGACTTGAACGAGCAGTACTTC. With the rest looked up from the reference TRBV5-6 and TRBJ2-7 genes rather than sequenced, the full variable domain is DAGVTQSPTHLIKTRGQQVTLRCSPKSGHDTVSWYQQALGQGPQFIFQYYEEEERQRGNFPDRFSGHQFPNYSSELNVNALLLGDSALYLCASSLDLNEQYFGPGTRLTVT.